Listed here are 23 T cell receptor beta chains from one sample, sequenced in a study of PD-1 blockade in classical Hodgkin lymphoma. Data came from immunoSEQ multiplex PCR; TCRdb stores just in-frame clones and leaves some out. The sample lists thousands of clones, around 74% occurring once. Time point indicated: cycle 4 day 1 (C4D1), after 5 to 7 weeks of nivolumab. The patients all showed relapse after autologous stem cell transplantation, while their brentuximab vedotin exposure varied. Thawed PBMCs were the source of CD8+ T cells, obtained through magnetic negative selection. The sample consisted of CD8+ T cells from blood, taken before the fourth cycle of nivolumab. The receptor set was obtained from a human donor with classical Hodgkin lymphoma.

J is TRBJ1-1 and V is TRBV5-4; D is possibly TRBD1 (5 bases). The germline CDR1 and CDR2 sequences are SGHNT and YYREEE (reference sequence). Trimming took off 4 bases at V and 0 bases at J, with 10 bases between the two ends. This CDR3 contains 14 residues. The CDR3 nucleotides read TGTGCCAGCAGCACGGGACGGATGAACACTGAAGCTTTCTTT. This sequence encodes CASSTGRMNTEAFF.

The CDR3 here is CASSTHRTVNTEAFF. As DNA, the CDR3 is TGTGCCAGCAGTACCCACCGGACGGTGAACACTGAAGCTTTCTTT. The chain joins TRBV27 to TRBJ1-1; no clear D gene. This CDR3 comprises 15 residues. The germline V and J ends were trimmed by 5 bases and 0 bases, with 13 bases remaining between them. CDR1 is MNHEY and CDR2 is SMNVEV in the germline V gene (reference sequence).

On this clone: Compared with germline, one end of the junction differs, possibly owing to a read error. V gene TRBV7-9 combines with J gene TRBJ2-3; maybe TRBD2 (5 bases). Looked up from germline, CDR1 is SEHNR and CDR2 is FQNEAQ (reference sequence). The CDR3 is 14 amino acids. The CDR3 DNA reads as TGTGCCAGCAGTTTAGAGGCTAGCCCAGATACGCAGTATTTT. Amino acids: CASSLEASPDTQYF.

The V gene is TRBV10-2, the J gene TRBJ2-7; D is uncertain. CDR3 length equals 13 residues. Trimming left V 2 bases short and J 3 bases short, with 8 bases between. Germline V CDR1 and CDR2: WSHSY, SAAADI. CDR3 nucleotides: TGCGCCAGCAGTGAGGAGGTCTTCTACGAGCAGTACTTC. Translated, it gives CASSEEVFYEQYF.

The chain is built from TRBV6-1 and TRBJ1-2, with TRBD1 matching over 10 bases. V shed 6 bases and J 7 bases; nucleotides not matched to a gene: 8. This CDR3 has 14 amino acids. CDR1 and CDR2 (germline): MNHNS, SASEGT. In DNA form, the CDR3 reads TGTGCCAGCAGCCCCAGGGGACAGGGGAGTGGCTACACCTTC. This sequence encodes CASSPRGQGSGYTF.

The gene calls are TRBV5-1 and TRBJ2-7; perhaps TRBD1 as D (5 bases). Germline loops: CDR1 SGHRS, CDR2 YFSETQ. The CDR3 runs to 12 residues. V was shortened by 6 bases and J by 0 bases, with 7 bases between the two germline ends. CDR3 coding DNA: TGCGCCAGCACGGACAACTCCTACGAGCAGTACTTC. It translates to CASTDNSYEQYF.

This CDR3 reads CASSFPVGGYSNQPQHF. CDR3 in DNA: TGTGCCAGCAGCTTCCCCGTTGGGGGATATAGCAATCAGCCCCAGCATTTT. The chain has TRBV5-8 and TRBJ1-5; TRBD1 might be the D (5 bases). Trimming pared 2 bases from V and 0 bases from J, leaving 15 bases between. The CDR3 spans 17 residues. CDR1 and CDR2 from the germline V gene are SGHTS and YDEGEE.

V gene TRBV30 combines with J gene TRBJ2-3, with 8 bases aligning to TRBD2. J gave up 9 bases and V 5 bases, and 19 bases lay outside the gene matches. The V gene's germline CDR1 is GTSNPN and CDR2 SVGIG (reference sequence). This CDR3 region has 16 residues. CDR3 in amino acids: CAWRLPGLDWISTQYF. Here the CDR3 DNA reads TGTGCCTGGCGACTTCCGGGACTAGACTGGATCTCAACGCAGTATTTT.

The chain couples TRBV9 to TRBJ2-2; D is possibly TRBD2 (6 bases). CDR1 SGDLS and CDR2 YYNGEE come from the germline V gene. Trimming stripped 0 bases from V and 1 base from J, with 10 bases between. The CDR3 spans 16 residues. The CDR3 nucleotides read TGTGCCAGCAGCGTAGGGAGGGGTCGGAACACCGGGGAGCTGTTTTTT. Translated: CASSVGRGRNTGELFF.

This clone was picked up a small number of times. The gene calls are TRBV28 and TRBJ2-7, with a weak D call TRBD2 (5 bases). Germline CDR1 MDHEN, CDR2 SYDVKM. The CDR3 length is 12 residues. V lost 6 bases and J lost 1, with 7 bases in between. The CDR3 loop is CASSSGSYEQYF. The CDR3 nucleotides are TGTGCCAGCAGCTCGGGGTCCTACGAGCAGTACTTC.

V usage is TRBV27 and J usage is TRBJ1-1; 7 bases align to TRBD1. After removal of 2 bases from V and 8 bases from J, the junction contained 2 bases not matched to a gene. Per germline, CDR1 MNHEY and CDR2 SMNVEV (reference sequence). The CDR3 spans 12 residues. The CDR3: CASSLMGQEAFF. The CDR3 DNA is TGTGCCAGCAGTTTAATGGGACAGGAAGCTTTCTTT.

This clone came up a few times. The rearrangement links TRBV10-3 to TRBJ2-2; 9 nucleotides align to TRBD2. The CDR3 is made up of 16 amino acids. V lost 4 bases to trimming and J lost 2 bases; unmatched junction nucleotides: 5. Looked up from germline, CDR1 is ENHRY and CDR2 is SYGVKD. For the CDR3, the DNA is TGTGCCATCAGTGCCCCGACTAGCGGCAACACCGGGGAGCTGTTTTTT. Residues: CAISAPTSGNTGELFF.

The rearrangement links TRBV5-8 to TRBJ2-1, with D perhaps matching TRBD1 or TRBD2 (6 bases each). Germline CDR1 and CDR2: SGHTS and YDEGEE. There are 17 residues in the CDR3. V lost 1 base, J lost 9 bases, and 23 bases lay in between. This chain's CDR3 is CASSLLTGQWGATEQFF. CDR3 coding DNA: TGTGCCAGCAGCTTGTTAACCGGACAATGGGGGGCGACTGAGCAGTTCTTC.

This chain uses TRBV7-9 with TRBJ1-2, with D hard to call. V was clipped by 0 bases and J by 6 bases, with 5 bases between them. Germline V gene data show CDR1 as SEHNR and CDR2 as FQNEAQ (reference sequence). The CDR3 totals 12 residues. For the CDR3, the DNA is TGTGCCAGCAGCTTAGCGACTGATGGCTACACCTTC. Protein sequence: CASSLATDGYTF.

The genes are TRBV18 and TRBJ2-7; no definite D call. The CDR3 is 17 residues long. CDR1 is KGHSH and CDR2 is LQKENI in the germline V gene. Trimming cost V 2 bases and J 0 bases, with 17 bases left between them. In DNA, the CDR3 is TGTGCCAGCTCACCATTGGTCAGGAGATCGAGCTCCTACGAGCAGTACTTC. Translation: CASSPLVRRSSSYEQYF.

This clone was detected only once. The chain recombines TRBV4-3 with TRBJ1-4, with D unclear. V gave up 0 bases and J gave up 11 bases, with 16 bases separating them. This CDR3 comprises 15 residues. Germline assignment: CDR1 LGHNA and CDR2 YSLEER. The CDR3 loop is CASSQDLDSVEKLFF. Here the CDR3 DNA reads TGCGCCAGCAGCCAAGACCTGGACTCGGTTGAGAAACTGTTTTTT.

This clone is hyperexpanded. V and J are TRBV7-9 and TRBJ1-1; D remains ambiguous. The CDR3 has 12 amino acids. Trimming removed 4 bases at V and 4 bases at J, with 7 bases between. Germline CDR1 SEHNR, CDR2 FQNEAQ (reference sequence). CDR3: CASSWTSTEAFF. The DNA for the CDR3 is TGTGCCAGCAGCTGGACGAGCACTGAAGCTTTCTTT.

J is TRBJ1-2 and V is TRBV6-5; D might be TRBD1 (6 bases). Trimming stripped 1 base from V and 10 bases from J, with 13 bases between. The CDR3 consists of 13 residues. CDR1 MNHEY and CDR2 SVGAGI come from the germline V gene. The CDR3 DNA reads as TGTGCCAGCAGTTACTTTATACAGGGATCCTACACCTTC. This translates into CASSYFIQGSYTF.

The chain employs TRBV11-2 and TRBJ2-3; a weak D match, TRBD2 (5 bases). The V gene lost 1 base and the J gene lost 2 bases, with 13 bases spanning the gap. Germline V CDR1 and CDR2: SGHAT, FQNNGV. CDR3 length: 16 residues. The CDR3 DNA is TGTGCCAGCAGCTTAGGCCCCCTAGCACTCACAGATACGCAGTATTTT. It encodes CASSLGPLALTDTQYF.

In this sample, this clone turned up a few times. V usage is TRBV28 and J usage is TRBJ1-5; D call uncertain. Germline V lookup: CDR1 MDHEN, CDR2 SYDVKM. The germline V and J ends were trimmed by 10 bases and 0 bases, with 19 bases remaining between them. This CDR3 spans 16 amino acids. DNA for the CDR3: TGTGCCACCCTTACCCCGGGGTCCCATAGCAATCAGCCCCAGCATTTT. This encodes CATLTPGSHSNQPQHF.

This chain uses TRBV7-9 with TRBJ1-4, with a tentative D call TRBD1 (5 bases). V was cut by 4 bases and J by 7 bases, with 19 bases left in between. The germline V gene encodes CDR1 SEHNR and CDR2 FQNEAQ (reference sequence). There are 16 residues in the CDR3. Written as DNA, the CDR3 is TGTGCCAGCAGCTCCAATCGGGGGGGGGAGAGTGAAAAACTGTTTTTT. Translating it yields CASSSNRGGESEKLFF. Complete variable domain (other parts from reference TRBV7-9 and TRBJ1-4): DTGVSQNPRHKITKRGQNVTFRCDPISEHNRLYWYRQTLGQGPEFLTYFQNEAQLEKSRLLSDRFSAERPKGSFSTLEIQRTEQGDSAMYLCASSSNRGGESEKLFFGSGTQLSVL.

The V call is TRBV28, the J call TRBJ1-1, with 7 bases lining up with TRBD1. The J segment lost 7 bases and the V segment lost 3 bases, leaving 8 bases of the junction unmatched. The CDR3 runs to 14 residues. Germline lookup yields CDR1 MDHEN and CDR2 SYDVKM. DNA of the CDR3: TGTGCCAGCAGTTTCCGACAGGGTGGTTTTGAAGCTTTCTTT. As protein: CASSFRQGGFEAFF.

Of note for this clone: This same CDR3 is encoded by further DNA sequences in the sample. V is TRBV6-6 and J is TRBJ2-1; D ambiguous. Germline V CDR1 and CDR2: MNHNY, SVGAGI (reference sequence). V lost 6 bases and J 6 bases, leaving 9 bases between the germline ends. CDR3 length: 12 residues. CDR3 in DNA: TGTGCCAGCAGCCGCCCCCGCAATGAGCAGTTCTTC. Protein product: CASSRPRNEQFF.